The 2 T cell receptor beta chains in this list originate from one sample, sequenced in a study of tumor-infiltrating lymphocytes in primary liver carcinoma. TCR beta cDNA was made from around 520 ng total RNA with a constant-region primer. Generation of the TCR beta libraries relied on three nested multiplex PCR rounds using slightly modified ARM-PCR. TRBV1-TRBV30 forward primers and a C-beta reverse primer were used in the first two PCR rounds, which each ran for approximately 11 cycles. TCRdb re-called the multiplex PCR reads through MiXCR, storing one row per CDR3 protein. The sample carries 190,000 or so distinct CDR3 sequences, roughly two thirds recorded once. The researchers obtained blood RNA from unsorted whole blood and also extracted germline DNA. Sequenced input: peripheral blood. The receptors shown here come from a woman between 55 and 75 years old with primary liver carcinoma and hepatitis B virus infection.

As regards this clonotype: Given the absence of the conserved phenylalanine or tryptophan at the CDR3 end, a read error is likely. It is unclear where the CDR3 begins or ends on the DNA, so no DNA is shown, and the CDR3 is as TCRdb lists it. The genes are TRBV11-2 and TRBJ1-1; TRBD1, the table's D call, was not compared with the DNA. The germline gives CDR1 SGHAT, CDR2 FQNNGV. Termini included, the CDR3 measures 13 amino acids. CDR3 residues: CASSQVGTGGINT.

This rearrangement joins TRBV4-2 to TRBJ2-2, with TRBD2 identical over 10 bases. Germline-derived CDR1 and CDR2 are LGHNA and YNFKEQ. The CDR3 runs to 16 residues. The junction had 3 bases not matched to a gene; V was cut back by 4 bases and J by 1 base. DNA for the CDR3: TGTGCCAGCAGCCCACTAGCGGGGATGAACACCGGGGAGCTGTTTTTT. Its translation: CASSPLAGMNTGELFF.